The source of this T cell receptor (beta chain) is a study of OX40 agonist ivuxolimab in advanced cancers. Whole-study results and caveats: Clonal expansion in partial responders at 0.1-3.0 mg/kg ranked among the lowest. Certain nonresponders likewise exhibited a low normalized T-cell clonal expansion.

Autoimmune disease history or systemic immunosuppression was exclusionary. A remark on this clone: Its target is not known.

The data were produced by immunoSEQ multiplex PCR, yet TCRdb's version contains in-frame clones alone and is incomplete. The sample records tens of thousands of clones, approximately 88% being singletons. Germline V gene data show CDR1 as MNHNS and CDR2 as SASEGT. The V segment lost 2 bases and the J segment 1 base; nucleotides outside the gene matches: 9. CDR3 length: 19 residues. This chain uses TRBV6-1 with TRBJ2-4; TRBD2 matches at 12 bases. Material: CD4+ or CD8+ T cells sorted from blood, obtained in a trial of the OX40 agonist ivuxolimab. This clonotype originated in an adult with an advanced solid tumor such as melanoma, head and neck, liver or kidney cancer. The CDR3, as DNA: TGTGCCAGCAGTGAAAGGGCTAGCGGGAGGGCCGAGGCCAAAAACATTCAGTACTTC. This encodes CASSERASGRAEAKNIQYF.